The 27 T cell receptor beta chains below all came from one sample that was sequenced in a study of blood T cell repertoires in COVID-19. The table came from immunoSEQ multiplex PCR; TCRdb's copy has only in-frame clones and leaves some out. The sample has hundreds of thousands of clones; roughly 80% are singletons. The sequenced material came from peripheral blood. The receptors originated from a man aged 80 or over with acute or convalescent COVID-19.

The rearrangement joins TRBV6-5 to TRBJ1-1, with 8 bases that match TRBD1. J was trimmed by 6 bases and V by 7 bases; bases with no gene match: 10. The CDR3 loop spans 14 amino acids. From germline, CDR1 is MNHEY and CDR2 SVGAGI. The CDR3 DNA reads as TGTGCCAGCAAGAGTACGGCAGGGGGCCCTGAAGCTTTCTTT. Encoded protein: CASKSTAGGPEAFF.

The chain carries TRBV3-1 (or the pseudogene TRBV3-2) and TRBJ1-2, with D unclear. The CDR3 extends over 14 amino acids. V lost 1 base and J 0 bases, leaving 6 bases between the germline ends. Germline V lookup: CDR1 LGHDT, CDR2 YNNKEL (reference sequence). CDR3 nucleotides: TGTGCCAGCAGCCAAGGAGGGCCTAACTATGGCTACACCTTC. As protein: CASSQGGPNYGYTF.

This clone was seen only once. The chain combines TRBV4-2 with TRBJ2-1; 10 bases agree with TRBD2. This CDR3 spans 17 amino acids. Germline lookup yields CDR1 LGHNA and CDR2 YNFKEQ. J lost 0 bases, V lost 1 base, and 3 bases had no gene match. The CDR3 DNA is TGTGCCAGCAGCCAAGGACTAGCGGGCCACTCCTACAATGAGCAGTTCTTC. It yields the protein CASSQGLAGHSYNEQFF.

This chain joins TRBV5-1 and TRBJ2-7; the match to TRBD1 covers 7 bases. The junction had 13 bases not matched to a gene; V was cut back by 4 bases and J by 0 bases. This CDR3 is 17 amino acids long. The germline CDR1 and CDR2 sequences are SGHRS and YFSETQ. CDR3 in amino acids: CASSIRTGGVSSYEQYF. CDR3 sequence (DNA): TGCGCCAGCAGCATCAGGACAGGAGGCGTTAGCTCCTACGAGCAGTACTTC.

The rearrangement uses TRBV5-1 and TRBJ2-1; D unresolved. The CDR3 is 12 amino acids. Germline CDR1 SGHRS, CDR2 YFSETQ. Trimming pared 2 bases from V and 10 bases from J, leaving 10 bases between. CDR3 sequence: CASSLVLREQFF. CDR3 in DNA: TGCGCCAGCAGCTTAGTTTTGAGAGAGCAGTTCTTC.

The CDR3 reads CASSGAGAKNIQYF. The CDR3 nucleotides are TGTGCCAGCAGTGGGGCCGGGGCCAAAAACATTCAGTACTTC. The rearrangement joins TRBV28 to TRBJ2-4, with a tentative D call TRBD1 (5 bases). The V gene lost 5 bases and the J gene lost 1 base, with 9 bases spanning the gap. In germline, CDR1 is MDHEN, CDR2 SYDVKM. The CDR3 is made up of 14 amino acids.

The rearrangement joins TRBV7-3 to TRBJ2-1; 9 bases line up with TRBD1. J gave up 7 bases and V 1 base, and 5 bases lay outside the gene matches. The V gene's germline CDR1 is SGHTA and CDR2 FQGTGA. The CDR3 runs to 15 residues. In DNA form, the CDR3 reads TGTGCCAGCAGCTTAATACAGGGGGCACTAAATGAGCAGTTCTTC. Translated, it gives CASSLIQGALNEQFF.

The chain is built from TRBV7-6 and TRBJ2-3; the D gene is possibly TRBD1 (6 bases). V lost 4 bases, J lost 0 bases, and 11 bases lay in between. Germline-derived CDR1 and CDR2 are SGHVS and FNYEAQ. The CDR3 has 15 amino acids. For the CDR3, the DNA is TGTGCCAGCAGCTCCGGACAGCTTAGCACAGATACGCAGTATTTT. Amino acids: CASSSGQLSTDTQYF. Filled out from reference TRBV7-6 and TRBJ2-3, the complete variable domain reads GAGVSQSPRYKVTKRGQDVALRCDPISGHVSLYWYRQALGQGPEFLTYFNYEAQQDKSGLPNDRFSAERPEGSISTLTIQRTEQRDSAMYRCASSSGQLSTDTQYFGPGTRLTVL.

V usage is TRBV5-1 and J usage is TRBJ2-2; 8 bases align to TRBD2. Germline-derived CDR1 and CDR2 are SGHRS and YFSETQ. V lost 0 bases and J lost 5; bases outside the gene matches: 6. There are 16 residues in the CDR3. The CDR3 nucleotides read TGCGCCAGCAGCTTGGAGGCGGGAGGTCGGACCGGGGAGCTGTTTTTT. Translation gives CASSLEAGGRTGELFF. Based on the CDR3 plus reference TRBV5-1 and TRBJ2-2, the full variable domain is KAGVTQTPRYLIKTRGQQVTLSCSPISGHRSVSWYQQTPGQGLQFLFEYFSETQRNKGNFPGRFSGRQFSNSRSEMNVSTLELGDSALYLCASSLEAGGRTGELFFGEGSRLTVL.

CDR3 amino acids: CATSDLYQETQYF. The CDR3 nucleotides are TGTGCCACCAGTGACCTGTACCAAGAGACCCAGTACTTC. The V and J genes are TRBV24-1 and TRBJ2-5; unclear D gene. The CDR3 is 13 residues long. Germline V lookup: CDR1 KGHDR, CDR2 SFDVKD. Deletions cut 4 bases from V and 0 bases from J, with 5 bases between.

The chain joins TRBV30 to TRBJ2-7, with 9 bases lining up with TRBD1. This CDR3 contains 13 residues. Germline V gives CDR1 GTSNPN, CDR2 SVGIG (reference sequence). V shed 4 bases and J 3 bases; nucleotides not matched to a gene: 4. CDR3: CAWNNRGLYEQYF. The DNA of the CDR3 is TGTGCCTGGAATAACAGGGGGCTCTACGAGCAGTACTTC.

The chain is built from TRBV5-4 and TRBJ1-1; D gene unclear. The V gene's germline CDR1 is SGHNT and CDR2 YYREEE (reference sequence). Trimming left V 1 base short and J 6 bases short, with 13 bases between. CDR3 length: 14 amino acids. The DNA of the CDR3 is TGTGCCAGCAGCTTGTCGCGCCCGTTCGCTGAAGCTTTCTTT. It specifies CASSLSRPFAEAFF.

The chain uses TRBV30 and TRBJ2-7; TRBD1 is a possible D gene (5 bases). V was shortened by 2 bases and J by 4 bases, with 18 bases between the two germline ends. The CDR3 has 15 amino acids. Germline values: CDR1 GTSNPN, CDR2 SVGIG (reference sequence). The CDR3 DNA follows: TGTGCCTGGAGTTACCGCCCCGGACAACTTTACGAGCAGTACTTC. Translated, it gives CAWSYRPGQLYEQYF.

This chain uses TRBV6-5 with TRBJ2-3, with D possibly being TRBD2 (6 bases). Trimming cost V 7 bases and J 7 bases, with 21 bases left between them. The CDR3 totals 15 residues. Germline V gene data show CDR1 as MNHEY and CDR2 as SVGAGI. This CDR3 reads CASKFGRERGNTQYF. The CDR3 coding sequence is TGTGCCAGCAAATTCGGTCGGGAGAGGGGTAATACGCAGTATTTT.

This chain uses TRBV4-2 with TRBJ1-1; 9 bases fit TRBD1. Per germline, CDR1 LGHNA and CDR2 YNFKEQ. V was pared by 0 bases and J by 4 bases, with 6 bases of the junction left unmatched. The length of the CDR3 is 16 residues. DNA of the CDR3: TGTGCCAGCAGCCAAGATGACAGGGGGTTCGGCACTGAAGCTTTCTTT. As protein: CASSQDDRGFGTEAFF.

The V gene is TRBV7-9, the J gene TRBJ1-3; weak D call: TRBD1 (5 bases). Trimming stripped 9 bases from V and 3 bases from J, with 12 bases between. Per the germline V gene, CDR1 is SEHNR and CDR2 is FQNEAQ (reference sequence). The CDR3 is made up of 13 amino acids. The CDR3 loop reads CASGAADGNTIYF. CDR3 nucleotide sequence: TGTGCCAGTGGGGCTGCGGATGGAAACACCATATATTTT.

The rearrangement uses TRBV5-1 and TRBJ1-1; 9 bases match TRBD1. The CDR3 spans 19 residues. V trimming: 4 bases; J trimming: 2 bases; junction bases outside the gene matches: 18. In germline, CDR1 is SGHRS, CDR2 YFSETQ. The CDR3 protein is CASSGKPGQGQLKNTEAFF. CDR3 nucleotide sequence: TGCGCCAGCAGCGGTAAGCCGGGACAGGGACAACTTAAAAACACTGAAGCTTTCTTT.

The table lists this clone with a count of one. The chain links TRBV7-6 to TRBJ2-1; D is perhaps TRBD1 (6 bases). The V end was cut by 1 base, the J end by 4 bases, with 14 bases between. This CDR3 has 16 amino acids. Germline loops: CDR1 SGHVS, CDR2 FNYEAQ. The CDR3 here is CASSLVGARRYNEQFF. In DNA form, the CDR3 reads TGTGCCAGCAGCTTAGTGGGGGCTCGAAGGTACAATGAGCAGTTCTTC.

This rearrangement joins TRBV5-1 to TRBJ1-5; TRBD1 is a possible D gene (6 bases). This CDR3 region has 16 residues. Germline-derived CDR1 and CDR2 are SGHRS and YFSETQ. Trimming shortened V by 2 bases and J by 0 bases, and 12 bases separated the two germline ends. CDR3 sequence: CASSLGTSDSNQPQHF. The CDR3 bases are TGCGCCAGCAGCTTAGGGACAAGTGATAGCAATCAGCCCCAGCATTTT.

This chain joins TRBV23-1 and TRBJ2-6; 8 positions match TRBD1. TRBV23-1 is reported as an ORF; its role is uncertain. V trimming: 1 base; J trimming: 3 bases; junction bases outside the gene matches: 11. The CDR3 runs 19 residues. CDR3 in amino acids: CASSQYGARQGNGANVLTF. The DNA for the CDR3 is TGCGCCAGCAGTCAATATGGAGCCCGACAGGGGAATGGGGCCAACGTCCTGACTTTC.

The V and J genes are TRBV28 and TRBJ2-3; TRBD2 agrees at 12 bases. Germline trimming cut 1 base from V and 10 bases from J; bases unmatched to any gene: 6. The CDR3 covers 15 residues. Germline V CDR1 and CDR2: MDHEN, SYDVKM. CDR3 sequence (DNA): TGTGCCAGCAGTTTATTCGCGAGACTAGCGGGGGCGCAGTATTTT. Translated: CASSLFARLAGAQYF.

This chain joins TRBV10-2 and TRBJ2-1; 8 bases map to TRBD1. Germline assignment: CDR1 WSHSY and CDR2 SAAADI. CDR3 size: 16 residues. Trimming at V came to 2 bases and at J to 5 bases, leaving 8 bases not matched to a gene. Here the CDR3 reads CASSEVTRGRNNEQFF. CDR3 nucleotide sequence: TGCGCCAGCAGTGAGGTTACCAGGGGGCGAAACAATGAGCAGTTCTTC.

This clone was picked up a small number of times. V and J are TRBV10-3 and TRBJ2-7; D is perhaps TRBD1 (5 bases). With 3 bases removed from V and 2 bases from J, the gap between germline ends came to 8 bases. There are 13 residues in the CDR3. CDR1 is ENHRY and CDR2 is SYGVKD in the germline V gene. The CDR3 loop is CAISDSDTYEQYF. CDR3 coding DNA: TGTGCCATCAGTGATTCGGACACCTACGAGCAGTACTTC.

The V and J genes are TRBV2 and TRBJ2-1; 7 bases match TRBD1. With 5 bases clipped from V and 7 bases from J, the junction kept 14 bases outside the gene matches. CDR3 length: 16 amino acids. Germline V gene lookup returns CDR1 SNHLY and CDR2 FYNNEI. The CDR3 protein is CASSRRSRDSLNEQFF. DNA for the CDR3: TGTGCCAGCAGTCGACGAAGCCGGGACAGTCTTAATGAGCAGTTCTTC.

The gene calls are TRBV3-1 (or the pseudogene TRBV3-2) and TRBJ2-3; TRBD1 agrees at 9 bases. The CDR3 is made up of 15 amino acids. Per germline, CDR1 LGHDT and CDR2 YNNKEL (reference sequence). J lost 5 bases, V lost 4 bases, and 7 bases had no gene match. CDR3 residues: CASSPPGQGRDTQYF. The CDR3 bases are TGTGCCAGCAGCCCACCGGGACAGGGCAGAGATACGCAGTATTTT.

This clone appeared a single time. The J gene is TRBJ1-4, the V gene TRBV28; 7 bases align to TRBD1. The CDR3 sequence is 13 residues long. Germline CDR1 and CDR2: MDHEN and SYDVKM. With 8 bases clipped from V and 10 bases from J, the junction kept 10 bases outside the gene matches. CDR3 nucleotide sequence: TGTGCCAGCTATGACAGGGCCGTAGGAAAACTGTTTTTT. This sequence encodes CASYDRAVGKLFF. The whole variable domain, filled in from reference TRBV28 and TRBJ1-4, reads DVKVTQSSRYLVKRTGEKVFLECVQDMDHENMFWYRQDPGLGLRLIYFSYDVKMKEKGDIPEGYSVSREKKERFSLILESASTNQTSMYLCASYDRAVGKLFFGSGTQLSVL.

The rearrangement links TRBV10-3 to TRBJ2-7, with 8 bases identical to TRBD2. Germline V gene sequence: CDR1 ENHRY, CDR2 SYGVKD. Trimming cost V 3 bases and J 0 bases; bases outside gene matches: 13. The CDR3 contains 18 residues. The chain's CDR3 is CAISEKGLAGGTSYEQYF. Here the CDR3 DNA reads TGTGCCATCAGTGAAAAGGGGCTAGCGGGCGGGACCTCCTACGAGCAGTACTTC.